This note documents a single TCR beta chain sequence. This specimen belongs to a study of monozygotic twins with inflammatory bowel disease. This CDR3 region has 15 residues. Germline V lookup: CDR1 KGHSH, CDR2 LQKENI. TCRdb re-called the 5' RACE reads; one entry per CDR3 protein, DNA not given. The sample data list about 450,000 distinct CDR3 sequences. The sequenced sample consisted of blood. The receptor was derived from a human donor with ulcerative colitis or Crohn's disease, or a healthy co-twin of an affected twin (not recorded which). The chain uses TRBV18 and TRBJ2-5; TCRdb names TRBD1, which stays unverified in the absence of DNA. CDR3 residues: CASSEIGTAKETQYF. Filled out from reference TRBV18 and TRBJ2-5, the complete variable domain reads NAGVMQNPRHLVRRRGQEARLRCSPMKGHSHVYWYRQLPEEGLKFMVYLQKENIIDESGMPKERFSAEFPKEGPSILRIQQVVRGDSAAYFCASSEIGTAKETQYFGPGTRLLVL.